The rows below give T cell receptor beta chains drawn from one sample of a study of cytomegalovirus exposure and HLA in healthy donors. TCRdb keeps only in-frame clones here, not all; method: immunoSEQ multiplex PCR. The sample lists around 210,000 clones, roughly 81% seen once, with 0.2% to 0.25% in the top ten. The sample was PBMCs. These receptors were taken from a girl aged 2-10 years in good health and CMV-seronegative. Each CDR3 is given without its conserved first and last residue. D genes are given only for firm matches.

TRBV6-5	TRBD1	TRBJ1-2	ASSYSKPTGGDGYT
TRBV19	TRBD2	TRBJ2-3	ASSTRGAGVTDTQY
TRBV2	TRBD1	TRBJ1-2	ASTQGHYGYT
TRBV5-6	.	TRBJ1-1	ASSFGATSGNTEAF
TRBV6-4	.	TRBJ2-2	ASSVEGGPGELF
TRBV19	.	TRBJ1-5	ASSIGGVWNQPQH
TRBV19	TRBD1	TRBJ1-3	ASTQPGQGAGNTIY
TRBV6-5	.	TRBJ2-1	ASSGNLLGANEQF
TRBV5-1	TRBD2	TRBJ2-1	ASSFALAGANEQF
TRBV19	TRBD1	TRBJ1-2	ASLSGTGDHGYT
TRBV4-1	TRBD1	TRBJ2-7	ASSPRTGSSYEQY
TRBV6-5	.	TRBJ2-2	ASSYATGELF
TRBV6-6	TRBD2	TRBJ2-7	ASSGTSGSYEQY
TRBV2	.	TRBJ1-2	ASSELSSYGYT
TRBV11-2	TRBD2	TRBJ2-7	ASSLLSLLAGSYEQY
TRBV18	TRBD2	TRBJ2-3	ASSPAGGADTQY
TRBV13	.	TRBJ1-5	ASSLGGGPQH
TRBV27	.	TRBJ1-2	ASSLSTGIGYGYT
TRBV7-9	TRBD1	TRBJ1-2	ASSLTTGYYGYT
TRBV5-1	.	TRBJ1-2	ASRPDTGNIRNYGYT
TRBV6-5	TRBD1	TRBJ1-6	ASSYDRATANSPLH
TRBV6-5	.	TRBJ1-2	ASSYSYRDDGYT
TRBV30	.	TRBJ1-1	AWSRHPEAF
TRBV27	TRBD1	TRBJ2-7	ASSSKTGLEQY
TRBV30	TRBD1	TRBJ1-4	AWSRRGGGGDEKLF
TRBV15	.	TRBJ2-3	ATSREATDTQY
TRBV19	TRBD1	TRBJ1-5	ASSIRAGGLNQPQH
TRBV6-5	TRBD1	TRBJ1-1	ASSSGNRGRNTEAF